These T cell receptor beta chains were read from a single sample in a study of blood T cell repertoires in COVID-19. The repertoire was sequenced with immunoSEQ multiplex PCR; TCRdb's copy has only in-frame clones and lacks some. The data show approximately 66,000 clones, 89% seen once. The sequenced material came from peripheral blood. These receptors came from a man aged 55 to 70 with acute or convalescent COVID-19. Both conserved end residues are part of each CDR3. Fields, in order: CDR3 protein, CDR3 DNA, J gene, clone size, V gene, D gene. The D gene is left open where the match is weak. Size tells how often a clone was seen (once, few, many) or the class of an expanded clone, and some rows leave it out.

cdr3_aa: CASSSGESWGAFF
cdr3_nt: TGTGCCAGCAGCTCAGGGGAGTCGTGGGGAGCTTTCTTT
j_call: TRBJ1-1
clone_size: -
v_call: TRBV7-9
d_call: -

cdr3_aa: CASSLGLPNTEAFF
cdr3_nt: TGTGCCAGCAGTCTCGGACTGCCGAACACTGAAGCTTTCTTT
j_call: TRBJ1-1
clone_size: -
v_call: TRBV2
d_call: -

cdr3_aa: CATERGPSYEQYF
cdr3_nt: TGTGCCACTGAGCGGGGGCCGTCCTACGAGCAGTACTTC
j_call: TRBJ2-7
clone_size: -
v_call: TRBV6-6
d_call: TRBD2

cdr3_aa: CASSQGDGRGTEAFF
cdr3_nt: TGTGCCAGCAGCCAAGGGGACGGCAGGGGGACTGAAGCTTTCTTT
j_call: TRBJ1-1
clone_size: -
v_call: TRBV3-1/TRBV3-2
d_call: TRBD1

cdr3_aa: CASSFPSTDTQYF
cdr3_nt: TGTGCCAGCAGCTTTCCTAGCACAGATACGCAGTATTTT
j_call: TRBJ2-3
clone_size: -
v_call: TRBV11-1
d_call: -

cdr3_aa: CASSLRGQSYGYTF
cdr3_nt: TGTGCCAGCAGCCTAAGGGGACAGAGCTATGGCTACACCTTC
j_call: TRBJ1-2
clone_size: -
v_call: TRBV3-1/TRBV3-2
d_call: TRBD1

cdr3_aa: CASSLEGLAENTGELFF
cdr3_nt: TGTGCCAGCAGCTTAGAGGGACTAGCAGAGAACACCGGGGAGCTGTTTTTT
j_call: TRBJ2-2
clone_size: -
v_call: TRBV11-2
d_call: TRBD2

cdr3_aa: CASSVQATTGELFF
cdr3_nt: TGTGCCAGCAGCGTACAGGCTACGACCGGGGAGCTGTTTTTT
j_call: TRBJ2-2
clone_size: -
v_call: TRBV9
d_call: -

cdr3_aa: CASSLYGSYQPQHF
cdr3_nt: TGTGCCAGCAGCTTATACGGTAGCTATCAGCCCCAGCATTTT
j_call: TRBJ1-5
clone_size: -
v_call: TRBV11-2
d_call: -

cdr3_aa: CASSQNGVGDTIYF
cdr3_nt: TGTGCCAGCAGCCAAAACGGGGTAGGAGACACCATATATTTT
j_call: TRBJ1-3
clone_size: -
v_call: TRBV3-1/TRBV3-2
d_call: -

cdr3_aa: CASSRAKDTQYF
cdr3_nt: TGTGCCAGCAGCCGAGCCAAGGATACGCAGTATTTT
j_call: TRBJ2-3
clone_size: -
v_call: TRBV7-9
d_call: -

cdr3_aa: CASGGGVTYEQYF
cdr3_nt: TGTGCCAGCGGGGGGGGTGTTACCTACGAGCAGTACTTC
j_call: TRBJ2-7
clone_size: -
v_call: TRBV27
d_call: TRBD2

cdr3_aa: CAIRGTGGTEAFF
cdr3_nt: TGTGCCATCAGAGGGACAGGGGGCACTGAAGCTTTCTTT
j_call: TRBJ1-1
clone_size: few
v_call: TRBV10-3
d_call: TRBD1

cdr3_aa: CATQRDTPYEQYF
cdr3_nt: TGTGCCACCCAAAGGGACACTCCCTACGAGCAGTACTTC
j_call: TRBJ2-7
clone_size: -
v_call: TRBV10-3
d_call: -

cdr3_aa: CASSPRAGGEQYF
cdr3_nt: TGTGCCAGCAGCCCTCGGGCAGGGGGTGAGCAGTACTTC
j_call: TRBJ2-7
clone_size: -
v_call: TRBV12-3/TRBV12-4
d_call: TRBD1

cdr3_aa: CASSSRRGASSYNEQFF
cdr3_nt: TGTGCCAGCAGCTCCAGACGTGGGGCAAGCTCCTACAATGAGCAGTTCTTC
j_call: TRBJ2-1
clone_size: once
v_call: TRBV7-3
d_call: -

cdr3_aa: CASSQSGSGPSYGYTF
cdr3_nt: TGTGCCAGCAGCCAATCGGGATCAGGACCCAGCTATGGCTACACCTTC
j_call: TRBJ1-2
clone_size: -
v_call: TRBV3-1/TRBV3-2
d_call: -

cdr3_aa: CASGRTAPTGELFF
cdr3_nt: TGTGCCAGCGGGCGGACAGCCCCGACCGGGGAGCTGTTTTTT
j_call: TRBJ2-2
clone_size: -
v_call: TRBV6-5
d_call: -

cdr3_aa: CASSPRTASYEQYF
cdr3_nt: TGTGCCAGCTCACCGAGGACAGCTTCCTACGAGCAGTACTTC
j_call: TRBJ2-7
clone_size: -
v_call: TRBV18
d_call: -

cdr3_aa: CASRPDRDNTEAFF
cdr3_nt: TGCGCCAGCAGACCGGACAGGGATAACACTGAAGCTTTCTTT
j_call: TRBJ1-1
clone_size: -
v_call: TRBV5-1
d_call: TRBD1

cdr3_aa: CASSYWLGGYTF
cdr3_nt: TGTGCCAGCAGCTACTGGCTAGGTGGCTACACCTTC
j_call: TRBJ1-2
clone_size: -
v_call: TRBV5-6
d_call: -

cdr3_aa: CASSLGMGEYSNQPQHF
cdr3_nt: TGTGCCAGCAGCTTGGGGATGGGCGAGTATAGCAATCAGCCCCAGCATTTT
j_call: TRBJ1-5
clone_size: -
v_call: TRBV5-8
d_call: -

cdr3_aa: CASSRGDRTGRIANTGELFF
cdr3_nt: TGTGCCAGCAGCCGAGGGGATCGGACAGGCAGAATCGCGAACACCGGGGAGCTGTTTTTT
j_call: TRBJ2-2
clone_size: -
v_call: TRBV27
d_call: TRBD1

cdr3_aa: CASSPDSVNTEAFF
cdr3_nt: TGTGCCAGCAGCCCCGATTCGGTTAACACTGAAGCTTTCTTT
j_call: TRBJ1-1
clone_size: -
v_call: TRBV9
d_call: -

cdr3_aa: CASSQGLYNEQFF
cdr3_nt: TGTGCCAGCAGCCAGGGCCTCTACAATGAGCAGTTCTTC
j_call: TRBJ2-1
clone_size: -
v_call: TRBV3-1/TRBV3-2
d_call: -

cdr3_aa: CASSREREKLFF
cdr3_nt: TGTGCCAGCAGTCGGGAAAGGGAAAAACTGTTTTTT
j_call: TRBJ1-4
clone_size: -
v_call: TRBV12-3/TRBV12-4
d_call: -

cdr3_aa: CAIRDLQGSGNTIYF
cdr3_nt: TGTGCCATCAGAGATCTACAGGGCTCTGGAAACACCATATATTTT
j_call: TRBJ1-3
clone_size: -
v_call: TRBV10-3
d_call: -

cdr3_aa: CAWSVLTGRNEQFF
cdr3_nt: TGTGCCTGGAGTGTACTGACAGGGAGGAATGAGCAGTTCTTC
j_call: TRBJ2-1
clone_size: -
v_call: TRBV30
d_call: -

cdr3_aa: CATQGTGYTGELFF
cdr3_nt: TGTGCCACCCAAGGGACAGGGTACACCGGGGAGCTGTTTTTT
j_call: TRBJ2-2
clone_size: -
v_call: TRBV24-1
d_call: TRBD1

cdr3_aa: CASSSETGTSYGYTF
cdr3_nt: TGCGCCAGCAGCTCTGAGACAGGAACCTCCTATGGCTACACCTTC
j_call: TRBJ1-2
clone_size: once
v_call: TRBV5-1
d_call: -

cdr3_aa: CAWSHFDSDNEKLFF
cdr3_nt: TGTGCCTGGTCACATTTCGACAGCGACAATGAAAAACTGTTTTTT
j_call: TRBJ1-4
clone_size: few
v_call: TRBV30
d_call: -

cdr3_aa: CASSLFRPGQRGATNEKLFF
cdr3_nt: TGTGCCAGCAGTTTGTTCAGACCGGGACAGAGGGGGGCAACTAATGAAAAACTGTTTTTT
j_call: TRBJ1-4
clone_size: -
v_call: TRBV27
d_call: TRBD1

cdr3_aa: CASSSFGQPYEQYF
cdr3_nt: TGTGCCAGCAGTTCGTTCGGACAGCCCTACGAGCAGTACTTC
j_call: TRBJ2-7
clone_size: -
v_call: TRBV27
d_call: -

cdr3_aa: CASSEGQGWADTQYF
cdr3_nt: TGTGCCAGCAGTGAAGGACAGGGATGGGCAGATACGCAGTATTTT
j_call: TRBJ2-3
clone_size: few
v_call: TRBV25-1
d_call: TRBD1

cdr3_aa: CASSPGQEVGGNTIYF
cdr3_nt: TGTGCCAGCTCACCGGGACAGGAGGTGGGAGGAAACACCATATATTTT
j_call: TRBJ1-3
clone_size: once
v_call: TRBV18
d_call: TRBD1

cdr3_aa: CASSPAAAGYEQYF
cdr3_nt: TGCGCCAGCAGCCCTGCGGCCGCGGGATACGAGCAGTACTTC
j_call: TRBJ2-7
clone_size: -
v_call: TRBV5-1
d_call: -

cdr3_aa: CASSEEQGLNSPLHF
cdr3_nt: TGTGCCAGCAGTGAAGAACAGGGTTTGAATTCACCCCTCCACTTT
j_call: TRBJ1-6
clone_size: -
v_call: TRBV6-1
d_call: -

cdr3_aa: CASSQDGGGMNTEAFF
cdr3_nt: TGTGCCAGCAGCCAAGATGGGGGGGGAATGAACACTGAAGCTTTCTTT
j_call: TRBJ1-1
clone_size: -
v_call: TRBV4-2
d_call: -

cdr3_aa: CASSLDRAYEQYF
cdr3_nt: TGTGCCAGCAGCCTGGACAGGGCCTACGAGCAGTACTTC
j_call: TRBJ2-7
clone_size: -
v_call: TRBV11-2
d_call: TRBD1

cdr3_aa: CATGSGDRGSVGTEAFF
cdr3_nt: TGTGCCACTGGCTCCGGGGACAGGGGATCGGTTGGCACTGAAGCTTTCTTT
j_call: TRBJ1-1
clone_size: -
v_call: TRBV3-1/TRBV3-2
d_call: TRBD1

cdr3_aa: CAIRGTSGGEQYF
cdr3_nt: TGTGCCATCAGAGGGACTAGCGGGGGTGAGCAGTACTTC
j_call: TRBJ2-7
clone_size: -
v_call: TRBV10-3
d_call: TRBD2

cdr3_aa: CASSQDRNEQFF
cdr3_nt: TGTGCCAGCAGCCAAGACAGGAATGAGCAGTTCTTC
j_call: TRBJ2-1
clone_size: -
v_call: TRBV11-2
d_call: -

cdr3_aa: CASSLGAFGGYTF
cdr3_nt: TGTGCCAGCAGTTTAGGGGCCTTCGGTGGCTACACCTTC
j_call: TRBJ1-2
clone_size: -
v_call: TRBV6-5
d_call: -

cdr3_aa: CASSERGLYEQYF
cdr3_nt: TGTGCCAGCAGTGAAAGGGGACTCTACGAGCAGTACTTC
j_call: TRBJ2-7
clone_size: -
v_call: TRBV2
d_call: -

cdr3_aa: CASSQEWGGLNEQFF
cdr3_nt: TGTGCCAGCAGCCAAGAGTGGGGGGGCCTGAATGAGCAGTTCTTC
j_call: TRBJ2-1
clone_size: -
v_call: TRBV3-1/TRBV3-2
d_call: -

cdr3_aa: CASSYSGVSYEQYF
cdr3_nt: TGTGCCAGCAGTTACTCGGGCGTCTCCTACGAGCAGTACTTC
j_call: TRBJ2-7
clone_size: -
v_call: TRBV6-6
d_call: -

cdr3_aa: CASSDRDRDTEAFF
cdr3_nt: TGTGCCAGCAGTGACCGGGACAGGGACACTGAAGCTTTCTTT
j_call: TRBJ1-1
clone_size: -
v_call: TRBV6-1
d_call: TRBD1

cdr3_aa: CASSPRGGSNQPQHF
cdr3_nt: TGTGCCAGCAGCCCGCGAGGTGGAAGCAATCAGCCCCAGCATTTT
j_call: TRBJ1-5
clone_size: -
v_call: TRBV3-1/TRBV3-2
d_call: -

cdr3_aa: CSAGQGNEQFF
cdr3_nt: TGCAGTGCTGGACAGGGCAATGAGCAGTTCTTC
j_call: TRBJ2-1
clone_size: -
v_call: TRBV29-1
d_call: TRBD1

cdr3_aa: CASSLGTVYGYTF
cdr3_nt: TGTGCCAGCAGCTTGGGGACAGTCTATGGCTACACCTTC
j_call: TRBJ1-2
clone_size: -
v_call: TRBV5-6
d_call: -